Reported below is one TCR beta chain. The antigen remains undetermined. The record originates from a study of blood T cells in healthy people across ages. In the study overall: About one barcoded TCR beta cDNA was captured per two T cells.

Study findings and constraints: A roughly linear age-dependent decrease characterized TCR beta diversity per million T cells. Long-lived donors exceeded aged donors in naive CD4+ cells and diversity. The percentage of naive T cells correlated strongly with TCR beta diversity.

PCR was performed a second time for about 7 to 11 cycles using a sample-barcoded 5' primer and a J-beta primer mix. A single record per CDR3 protein comes from TCRdb applying MiXCR to the 5' RACE reads. The repertoire holds under 2 million distinct CDR3 sequences, around 35% seen once, with approximately 10% in the top ten. The material sequenced was blood. The sequence derives from a woman in her twenties or thirties in good health.

The CDR3 sequence: CASRKYTTPTDTQYF. The DNA for the CDR3 is TGCGCCAGCAGAAAATACACGACCCCCACAGATACGCAGTATTTT. The rearrangement links TRBV4-1 to TRBJ2-3; D not certain. The CDR3 totals 15 residues. Trimming cost V 6 bases and J 2 bases, with 15 bases left between them. Germline V gene lookup returns CDR1 MGHRA and CDR2 YSYEKL.